Listed below are T cell receptor beta chains from one sample, sequenced in a study of T-cell memory formation after mild COVID-19. Using its own MiXCR run on the 5' RACE reads, TCRdb lists one record per CDR3 protein. In the table there are fewer than 350,000 distinct CDR3 sequences, roughly 8.2% of which are singletons. The sample taken for sequencing was PBMCs or a T cell subset sorted from them (not recorded which). These receptors came from a young man who had mild COVID-19 (a few samples of this study predate the infection). Cell type and time point are not known. Each CDR3 is given with its conserved first and last residue. Fields, in order: D gene, V gene, J gene, clone size, CDR3 DNA, CDR3 protein. The D gene is left open where the match is weak. Expanded clones get a size class; other rows say once, few or many, or leave the size out.

>NA|TRBV29-1|TRBJ1-3|few
TGCAGCGCCGGGGGGCCAGGAAACTCTGGAAACACCATATATTTT
CSAGGPGNSGNTIYF
>NA|TRBV7-3|TRBJ1-1|NA
TGTGCCAGCCGTCCTACAGGTGAGAACACTGAAGCTTTCTTT
CASRPTGENTEAFF
>NA|TRBV11-2|TRBJ2-2|NA
TGTGCCAGCAGCCGCGGGGCGTACACCGGGGAGCTGTTTTTT
CASSRGAYTGELFF
>NA|TRBV4-3|TRBJ1-4|few
TGCGCCAGCAGCCAAGTCGAGGATCCCGGCGAAAAACTGTTTTTT
CASSQVEDPGEKLFF
>NA|TRBV11-2|TRBJ2-5|few
TGTGCCAGCAGCTGGGGGGATCACAACCCACAAGAGACCCAGTACTTC
CASSWGDHNPQETQYF
>NA|TRBV5-1|TRBJ2-1|many
TGCGCCAGCAGCTTGGAAGGGGCGCAGTTCTTC
CASSLEGAQFF
>NA|TRBV11-2|TRBJ1-1|few
TGTGCCAGCAGCACAACCTGGGGCGTAGCTGAAGCTTTCTTT
CASSTTWGVAEAFF
>NA|TRBV6-2/TRBV6-3|TRBJ1-6|many
TGTGCCAGCAGTCGGGACCCGCGTGGTTCACCCCTCCACTTT
CASSRDPRGSPLHF
>TRBD2|TRBV5-5|TRBJ2-5|few
TGTGCCAGCAGCCTGGGGGGGGAGACTAAGACCCAGTACTTC
CASSLGGETKTQYF
>TRBD2|TRBV5-1|TRBJ2-5|few
TGCGCCAGCAGCTTCGGTCTAGCGGGGAAAGAGACCCAGTACTTC
CASSFGLAGKETQYF
>NA|TRBV5-1|TRBJ2-1|NA
TGCGCCAGCAGCTTGGGTGACTGGAGCTCCTACAATGAGCAGTTCTTC
CASSLGDWSSYNEQFF
>NA|TRBV7-9|TRBJ2-5|few
TGTGCCAGCAGCTTAGGGTTTGGAGGGGCTACCGCAGAGACCCAGTACTTC
CASSLGFGGATAETQYF
>NA|TRBV4-1|TRBJ1-6|few
TGCGCCAGCAGCCAGGGGACTTGGGGCTCCTATAATTCACCCCTCCACTTT
CASSQGTWGSYNSPLHF
>NA|TRBV5-1|TRBJ1-3|few
TGCGCCAGCAGCTTGGGCGGCGAAGCTGGAAACACCATATATTTT
CASSLGGEAGNTIYF
>NA|TRBV29-1|TRBJ1-2|NA
TGCAGCGTTGAACGGACGGGGTTGGGCTACACCTTC
CSVERTGLGYTF
>NA|TRBV4-1|TRBJ1-3|NA
TGCGCCAGCAGTCTCAGGCCAGTAGCTGGAAACACCATATATTTT
CASSLRPVAGNTIYF
>TRBD1|TRBV12-3/TRBV12-4|TRBJ2-5|many
TGTGCCAGCAGTTCAGGGGGCGGCCAAGAGACCCAGTACTTC
CASSSGGGQETQYF
>NA|TRBV27|TRBJ2-1|NA
TGTGCTTGGGGAAGCTCCTACAATGAGCAGTTCTTC
CAWGSSYNEQFF
>NA|TRBV12-3/TRBV12-4|TRBJ1-6|NA
TGTGCCAGCAGGCCGGGCCAGCTGAAGAATTCACCCCTCCACTTT
CASRPGQLKNSPLHF
>NA|TRBV6-5|TRBJ2-3|NA
TGTGCCAGCAGTTACGGCGGCTTGGGGCCCACAGATACGCAGTATTTT
CASSYGGLGPTDTQYF
>NA|TRBV28|TRBJ1-1|many
TGTGCCAGCAGTTTTCAGTACTCCAACCCGAACACTGAAGCTTTCTTT
CASSFQYSNPNTEAFF
>NA|TRBV7-8|TRBJ2-5|many
TGTGCCAGCAGCCACGGCGGCCAAGAGACCCAGTACTTC
CASSHGGQETQYF
>TRBD2|TRBV10-1|TRBJ2-7|NA
TGCGCCAGCAGTGACAGCGGGGGGGACCGGCAGTACTTC
CASSDSGGDRQYF
>NA|TRBV12-3/TRBV12-4|TRBJ2-2|NA
TGTGCCAGCGATACAACAGGGTCCGGGGAGCTGTTTTTT
CASDTTGSGELFF